This note documents a single TCR beta chain sequence. This sample stems from a study of OX40 agonist ivuxolimab in advanced cancers. The CDR3 is made up of 12 amino acids. Between the trimmed V and J ends, which lost 8 bases and 0 bases, there was a span of 5 bases. Germline loops: CDR1 SNHLY, CDR2 FYNNEI. Data came from immunoSEQ multiplex PCR; TCRdb stores just in-frame clones and leaves some out. The sample shows tens of thousands of clones, approximately 92% of them seen only once. The receptor was derived from an adult with an advanced solid tumor such as melanoma, head and neck, liver or kidney cancer. The genes are TRBV2 and TRBJ1-5, with D uncertain. Sample: CD4+ or CD8+ T cells sorted from blood, taken in a trial of the OX40 agonist ivuxolimab. The CDR3 DNA is TGTGCCAGCCGGGATAGCAATCAGCCCCAGCATTTT. It is translated as CASRDSNQPQHF.